Shown below are 30 T cell receptor beta chains from a single sample sequenced in a study of CD8+ T cells in alopecia areata. The authors extracted RNA and reverse transcribed it into cDNA as the sequencing template. Libraries were prepared by immunoSEQ multiplex PCR; TCRdb keeps only in-frame clonotypes and omits some of them. The repertoire consists of approximately 180,000 clones, with around 60% occurring once and the leading ten covering under 15%. The sample here was CD4+ T cells sorted from blood, taken at week 0. Source of these receptors: a human donor with alopecia areata.

This clone was seen more than once but under ten times. The rearrangement links TRBV6-9 to TRBJ1-2; TRBD1 agrees at 9 bases. This CDR3 is built from 12 residues. The V gene end was trimmed by 2 bases and the J gene end by 8 bases; junction bases not matched to a gene: 0. CDR1 and CDR2 (germline): MNHGY, SVAAGI. This CDR3 reads CASSYGTGGYTF. The CDR3 DNA is TGTGCCAGCAGTTATGGGACAGGGGGCTACACCTTC.

The rearrangement uses TRBV30 and TRBJ1-2, with no clear D. Trimming cost V 4 bases and J 2 bases, with 11 bases left between them. This CDR3 spans 13 amino acids. Per the germline V gene, CDR1 is GTSNPN and CDR2 is SVGIG (reference sequence). CDR3 DNA: TGTGCCTGGAAACGAAGGTTGAACTATGGCTACACCTTC. Translated: CAWKRRLNYGYTF.

This clone was counted only a few times. The gene calls are TRBV23-1 and TRBJ1-4; D is undetermined. TRBV23-1 falls under the ORF class, with uncertain function. The CDR3 covers 14 residues. V was clipped by 0 bases and J by 6 bases, with 8 bases between them. The CDR3 DNA reads as TGCGCCAGCAGTCAATCGGGCACCGATGAAAAACTGTTTTTT. Translated, it gives CASSQSGTDEKLFF.

This chain uses TRBV5-6 with TRBJ2-4; the D call may be TRBD1 or TRBD2 (5 bases each). The CDR3 runs to 13 residues. The V end was cut by 2 bases, the J end by 7 bases, with 10 bases between. Germline-derived CDR1 and CDR2 are SGHDT and YYEEEE. The CDR3 sequence: CASSFRGANIQYF. The CDR3 DNA reads TGTGCCAGCAGCTTTAGAGGGGCTAACATTCAGTACTTC.

This clone was picked up many times. This chain connects TRBV12-5 to TRBJ1-4; D uncertain. Trimming left V 7 bases short and J 8 bases short, with 14 bases between. This CDR3 has 13 residues. Germline V gene data show CDR1 as LGHNT and CDR2 as FRNRAP. CDR3 DNA sequence: TGTGCTAGTGCCTTGGGTGTATGGGAAAAACTGTTTTTT. Encoded protein: CASALGVWEKLFF. Based on the CDR3 plus reference TRBV12-5 and TRBJ1-4, the full variable domain is DARVTQTPRHKVTEMGQEVTMRCQPILGHNTVFWYRQTMMQGLELLAYFRNRAPLDDSGMPKDRFSAEMPDATLATLKIQPSEPRDSAVYFCASALGVWEKLFFGSGTQLSVL.

As DNA, the CDR3 is TGCAGCGCTCGACAGAGTAACCTTCTAGCCAAAAACATTCAGTACTTC. This codes for CSARQSNLLAKNIQYF. This sequence joins TRBV29-1 and TRBJ2-4; D may be TRBD1 (5 bases). This CDR3 spans 16 amino acids. V was pared by 7 bases and J by 0 bases, with 19 bases between. In germline, CDR1 is SQVTM, CDR2 ANQGSEA.

This clone came up a few times. V usage is TRBV6-1 and J usage is TRBJ2-3; D is uncertain. V lost 3 bases to trimming and J lost 5 bases, with 12 bases between them. From germline, CDR1 is MNHNS and CDR2 SASEGT. The CDR3 is 14 residues long. Written as DNA, the CDR3 is TGTGCCAGCAGTGAGGGTTTCGGAGTAGATACGCAGTATTTT. This sequence encodes CASSEGFGVDTQYF.

Details on this clone: One junction end disagrees with the germline gene, perhaps due to a read error. The genes are TRBV5-1 and TRBJ2-3, with D maybe TRBD2 (5 bases). The CDR3 is made up of 14 amino acids. The germline gives CDR1 SGHRS, CDR2 YFSETQ. This CDR3 is CASSTGMSRDTQYF. The CDR3 nucleotides read TGCGCCAGCAGTACCGGGATGAGCAGAGATACGCAGTATTTT.

This clone was detected a few times. The chain has TRBV11-2 and TRBJ2-7; 7 bases match TRBD2. Germline-derived CDR1 and CDR2 are SGHAT and FQNNGV. V shed 5 bases and J 1 base; nucleotides not matched to a gene: 8. This CDR3 contains 15 residues. Here the CDR3 reads CASSVGTTSSYEQYF. The CDR3 DNA sequence: TGTGCCAGCAGCGTAGGGACTACATCATCCTACGAGCAGTACTTC.

V and J are TRBV5-1 and TRBJ1-5, with D perhaps TRBD1 (5 bases). Per germline, CDR1 SGHRS and CDR2 YFSETQ. This CDR3 is 15 amino acids long. Trimming shortened V by 1 base and J by 3 bases, and 11 bases separated the two germline ends. The CDR3 sequence: CASSLTGAHNQPQHF. The CDR3 DNA reads as TGCGCCAGCAGCTTGACCGGGGCCCACAATCAGCCCCAGCATTTT.

The CDR3 here is CSVEDLRTSGGDNEQFF. The CDR3 bases are TGCAGCGTTGAAGATCTGAGGACTAGCGGGGGAGACAATGAGCAGTTCTTC. The rearrangement links TRBV29-1 to TRBJ2-1; TRBD2 agrees at 13 bases. V lost 0 bases to trimming and J lost 5 bases; unmatched junction nucleotides: 7. The CDR3 extends over 17 amino acids. Germline CDR1 reads SQVTM; CDR2 reads ANQGSEA.

The gene calls are TRBV30 and TRBJ1-5; 10 bases line up with TRBD1. With V trimmed by 8 bases and J by 7 bases, 5 bases remained unmatched. Germline values: CDR1 GTSNPN, CDR2 SVGIG (reference sequence). The CDR3 loop spans 12 amino acids. This chain's CDR3 is CASETGGQPQHF. The CDR3 nucleotides are TGTGCCAGCGAGACAGGGGGCCAGCCCCAGCATTTT.

This rearrangement joins TRBV18 to TRBJ2-2, with D uncertain. Trimming took 3 bases from V and 3 from J, leaving 11 bases between them. Germline V gene lookup returns CDR1 KGHSH and CDR2 LQKENI. This CDR3 spans 15 amino acids. The CDR3 DNA reads as TGTGCCAGCTCACCGCCCAGCCGGGACACCGGGGAGCTGTTTTTT. Translated, it gives CASSPPSRDTGELFF. The full variable domain, in which reference TRBV18 and TRBJ2-2 provide the parts outside the CDR3, is NAGVMQNPRHLVRRRGQEARLRCSPMKGHSHVYWYRQLPEEGLKFMVYLQKENIIDESGMPKERFSAEFPKEGPSILRIQQVVRGDSAAYFCASSPPSRDTGELFFGEGSRLTVL.

The J gene is TRBJ1-1, the V gene TRBV9; 8 bases map to TRBD1. Germline loops: CDR1 SGDLS, CDR2 YYNGEE. Unmatched junction bases numbered 6, after V lost 4 bases and J lost 7 bases. The CDR3 totals 13 residues. CDR3 amino acids: CASSKTGVNEAFF. As DNA, the CDR3 is TGTGCCAGCAGCAAGACAGGGGTCAATGAAGCTTTCTTT. Supplemented by reference TRBV9 and TRBJ1-1, the full variable domain reads DSGVTQTPKHLITATGQRVTLRCSPRSGDLSVYWYQQSLDQGLQFLIQYYNGEERAKGNILERFSAQQFPDLHSELNLSSLELGDSALYFCASSKTGVNEAFFGQGTRLTVV.

This chain links TRBV30 with TRBJ1-1, with TRBD1 identical over 11 bases. The trim removed 4 bases at V and 5 bases at J, leaving 9 bases unmatched. The CDR3 contains 15 residues. From germline, CDR1 is GTSNPN and CDR2 SVGIG (reference sequence). The CDR3 region has the DNA TGTGCCTGGACGGGACAGGGGGTATGGATTACTGAAGCTTTCTTT. Its translation: CAWTGQGVWITEAFF. The full variable domain, with the rest looked up from reference TRBV30 and TRBJ1-1, is SQTIHQWPATLVQPVGSPLSLECTVEGTSNPNLYWYRQAAGRGLQLLFYSVGIGQISSEVPQNLSASRPQDRQFILSSKKLLLSDSGFYLCAWTGQGVWITEAFFGQGTRLTVV.

This CDR3 is CSVEVQGRRTEAFF. The CDR3 coding sequence is TGCAGCGTTGAAGTCCAAGGGAGGCGGACTGAAGCTTTCTTT. This rearrangement joins TRBV29-1 to TRBJ1-1; D not certain. V was trimmed by 1 base and J by 5 bases, leaving 14 bases between them. Germline assignment: CDR1 SQVTM and CDR2 ANQGSEA. The CDR3 spans 14 residues.

V gene TRBV30 combines with J gene TRBJ2-5; unclear D gene. The V gene lost 0 bases and the J gene lost 3 bases, with 8 bases spanning the gap. The CDR3 length is 13 residues. Germline loops: CDR1 GTSNPN, CDR2 SVGIG (reference sequence). In DNA form, the CDR3 reads TGTGCCTGGAGTGTTGGTAGAGAAGAGACCCAGTACTTC. Protein: CAWSVGREETQYF.

This clone has only a few counts. The gene calls are TRBV19 and TRBJ1-1, with a possible D match to TRBD1 (5 bases). Germline CDR1 and CDR2: LNHDA and SQIVND (reference sequence). This CDR3 comprises 12 residues. Trimming stripped 7 bases from V and 5 bases from J, with 11 bases between. In DNA, the CDR3 is TGTGCCAGTATCAATTGGGGGACTGAAGCTTTCTTT. Its protein product is CASINWGTEAFF.

V and J are TRBV7-3 and TRBJ2-3, with D possibly matching TRBD1 (6 bases). Trimming removed 5 bases at V and 7 bases at J, with 19 bases between. Germline loops: CDR1 SGHTA, CDR2 FQGTGA. CDR3 size: 15 residues. CDR3 region: CASSLSRDIRNTQYF. The DNA for the CDR3 is TGTGCCAGCAGCCTGAGCCGGGACATCAGAAATACGCAGTATTTT.

The rearrangement links TRBV5-1 to TRBJ1-2; D gene ambiguous. The CDR3 loop spans 14 amino acids. Trimming left V 3 bases short and J 7 bases short, with 16 bases between. Germline assignment: CDR1 SGHRS and CDR2 YFSETQ. The CDR3 loop reads CASSSPPGPRGYTF. In DNA, the CDR3 is TGCGCCAGCAGCTCGCCGCCAGGCCCCCGTGGCTACACCTTC. Filled out from reference TRBV5-1 and TRBJ1-2, the complete variable domain reads KAGVTQTPRYLIKTRGQQVTLSCSPISGHRSVSWYQQTPGQGLQFLFEYFSETQRNKGNFPGRFSGRQFSNSRSEMNVSTLELGDSALYLCASSSPPGPRGYTFGSGTRLTVV.

The chain is built from TRBV19 and TRBJ2-7, with D perhaps matching TRBD1 (6 bases). The CDR3 covers 15 residues. CDR1 is LNHDA and CDR2 is SQIVND in the germline V gene (reference sequence). Trimming cost V 4 bases and J 2 bases, with 15 bases left between them. As DNA, the CDR3 is TGTGCCAGTAGTACTGATAGGGACAAAACCTACGAGCAGTACTTC. Amino acids: CASSTDRDKTYEQYF.

The chain's CDR3 is CASSDASYDLYNEQFF. In nucleotides, the CDR3 is TGTGCCAGCAGTGACGCCTCCTACGACTTGTACAATGAGCAGTTCTTC. The V gene is TRBV6-1, the J gene TRBJ2-1; no reliable D call. The CDR3 has 16 amino acids. The V end was cut by 3 bases, the J end by 4 bases, with 16 bases between. The germline V gene has CDR1 MNHNS and CDR2 SASEGT.

The V gene is TRBV29-1, the J gene TRBJ2-5; D is uncertain. Germline values: CDR1 SQVTM, CDR2 ANQGSEA. This CDR3 spans 12 amino acids. The V end lost 4 bases, the J end lost 4 bases, and 10 bases lay between the germline ends. The CDR3 bases are TGCAGCGTTGGGAATAACCCAGAGACCCAGTACTTC. It specifies CSVGNNPETQYF.

V and J are TRBV7-9 and TRBJ2-7, with a weak D call TRBD2 (6 bases). This CDR3 is 15 amino acids long. In germline, CDR1 is SEHNR, CDR2 FQNEAQ (reference sequence). V shed 3 bases and J shed 0 bases, with 12 bases lying between them. The CDR3 spells CASSLGDGSSYEQYF. The CDR3 coding sequence is TGTGCCAGCAGCTTGGGGGACGGGAGCTCCTACGAGCAGTACTTC.

In its sample, this clone was seen a few times. The rearrangement joins TRBV4-1 to TRBJ2-5; D may be TRBD1 or TRBD2 (5 bases each). Germline V gives CDR1 MGHRA, CDR2 YSYEKL. Deletions cut 1 base from V and 2 bases from J, with 14 bases between. The CDR3 spans 16 residues. The CDR3 nucleotides read TGCGCCAGCAGCCAAGGCAAGGGACGGACGCAAGAGACCCAGTACTTC. As protein: CASSQGKGRTQETQYF.

This clone was seen only a few times. The chain couples TRBV25-1 to TRBJ1-4, with TRBD1 matching 7 bases. The germline V gene has CDR1 MGHDK and CDR2 SYGVNS. V lost 6 bases to trimming and J lost 4 bases; unmatched junction nucleotides: 5. There are 14 residues in the CDR3. CDR3 nucleotides: TGTGCCAGCAGCTCCGGGACAGTTAATGAAAAACTGTTTTTT. It codes for CASSSGTVNEKLFF.

This rearrangement joins TRBV30 to TRBJ1-5; D unresolved. This CDR3 contains 14 residues. The germline CDR1 and CDR2 sequences are GTSNPN and SVGIG (reference sequence). V was pared by 0 bases and J by 2 bases, with 8 bases between. CDR3 in amino acids: CAWSVQTGNQPQHF. CDR3 in DNA: TGTGCCTGGAGTGTACAAACAGGCAATCAGCCCCAGCATTTT.

This clone was observed a single time. Other DNA sequences in this sample translate to the same CDR3. CDR3 region: CATSRGDRNYGYTF. DNA of the CDR3: TGTGCCACCAGCAGGGGTGATAGAAACTATGGCTACACCTTC. This chain connects TRBV15 to TRBJ1-2; D is unclear. CDR1 is LNHNV, CDR2 YYDKDF, per germline (reference sequence). The CDR3 covers 14 residues. Trimming stripped 3 bases from V and 2 bases from J, with 10 bases between.

The CDR3 spells CASSQEGGTEAFF. CDR3 bases: TGCGCCAGCAGCCAAGAGGGGGGGACTGAAGCTTTCTTT. The chain has TRBV4-1 and TRBJ1-1; D possibly corresponds to TRBD1 (5 bases). The V end was cut by 0 bases, the J end by 5 bases, with 7 bases between. This CDR3 comprises 13 residues. Germline V gives CDR1 MGHRA, CDR2 YSYEKL.

In the case of this clone: The junction does not match germline at one end; this may be a read error. The rearrangement links TRBV2 to TRBJ2-5; a possible D gene is TRBD2 (5 bases). The CDR3 has 13 residues. In germline, CDR1 is SNHLY, CDR2 FYNNEI. This CDR3 is CASSQAVQETQYF. The CDR3 nucleotides read TGTGCCAGCAGTCAAGCGGTTCAAGAGACCCAGTACTTC.